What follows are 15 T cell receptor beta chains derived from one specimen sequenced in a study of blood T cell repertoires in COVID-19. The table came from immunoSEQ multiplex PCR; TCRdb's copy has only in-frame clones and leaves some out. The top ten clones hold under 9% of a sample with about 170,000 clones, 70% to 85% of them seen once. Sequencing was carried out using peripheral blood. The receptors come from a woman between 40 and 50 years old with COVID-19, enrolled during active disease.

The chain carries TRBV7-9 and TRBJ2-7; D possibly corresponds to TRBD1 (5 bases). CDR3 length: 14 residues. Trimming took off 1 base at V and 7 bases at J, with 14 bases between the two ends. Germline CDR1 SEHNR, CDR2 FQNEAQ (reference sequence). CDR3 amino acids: CASSLGSGSREQYF. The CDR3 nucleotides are TGTGCCAGCAGCTTAGGTTCAGGGTCCAGGGAGCAGTACTTC.

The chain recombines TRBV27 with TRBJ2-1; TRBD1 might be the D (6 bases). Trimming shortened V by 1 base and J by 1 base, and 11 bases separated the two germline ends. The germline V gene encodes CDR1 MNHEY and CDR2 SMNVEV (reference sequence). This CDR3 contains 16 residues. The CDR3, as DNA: TGTGCCAGCAGTTTATATTCCAGGGGTTCCTACAATGAGCAGTTCTTC. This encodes CASSLYSRGSYNEQFF.

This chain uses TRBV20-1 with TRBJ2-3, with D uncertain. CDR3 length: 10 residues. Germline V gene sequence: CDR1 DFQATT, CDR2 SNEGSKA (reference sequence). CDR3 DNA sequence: TGCAGCGCAGGAACAGATACGCAGTATTTT. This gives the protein CSAGTDTQYF.

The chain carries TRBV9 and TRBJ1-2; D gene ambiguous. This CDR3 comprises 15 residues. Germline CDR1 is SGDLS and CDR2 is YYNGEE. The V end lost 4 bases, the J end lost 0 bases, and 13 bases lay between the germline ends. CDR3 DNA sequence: TGTGCCAGCAGCCACGAGGCTGCCACTAACTATGGCTACACCTTC. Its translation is CASSHEAATNYGYTF.

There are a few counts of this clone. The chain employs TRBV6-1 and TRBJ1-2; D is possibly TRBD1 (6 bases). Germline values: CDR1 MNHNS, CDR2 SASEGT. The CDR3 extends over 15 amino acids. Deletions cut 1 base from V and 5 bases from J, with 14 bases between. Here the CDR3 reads CASSEGQGQWYGYTF. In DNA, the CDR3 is TGTGCCAGCAGTGAAGGGCAGGGGCAGTGGTATGGCTACACCTTC.

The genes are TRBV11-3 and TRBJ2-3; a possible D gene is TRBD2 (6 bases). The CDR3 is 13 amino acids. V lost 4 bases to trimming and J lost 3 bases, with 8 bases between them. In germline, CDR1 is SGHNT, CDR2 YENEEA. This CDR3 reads CASSSSGTDTQYF. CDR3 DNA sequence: TGTGCCAGCAGCTCCAGCGGGACAGATACGCAGTATTTT.

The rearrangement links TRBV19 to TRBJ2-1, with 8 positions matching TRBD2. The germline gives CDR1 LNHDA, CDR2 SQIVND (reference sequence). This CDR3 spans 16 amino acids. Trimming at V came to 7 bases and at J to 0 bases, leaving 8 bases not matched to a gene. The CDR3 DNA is TGTGCCAGTAACCCTTTAAGCGGGAGCTCCTACAATGAGCAGTTCTTC. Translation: CASNPLSGSSYNEQFF.

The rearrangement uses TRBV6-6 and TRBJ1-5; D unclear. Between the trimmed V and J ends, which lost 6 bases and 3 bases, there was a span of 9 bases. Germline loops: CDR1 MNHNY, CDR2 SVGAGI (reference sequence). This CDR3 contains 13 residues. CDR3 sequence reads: CASSNPPNQPQHF. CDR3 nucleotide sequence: TGTGCCAGCAGCAATCCCCCCAATCAGCCCCAGCATTTT.

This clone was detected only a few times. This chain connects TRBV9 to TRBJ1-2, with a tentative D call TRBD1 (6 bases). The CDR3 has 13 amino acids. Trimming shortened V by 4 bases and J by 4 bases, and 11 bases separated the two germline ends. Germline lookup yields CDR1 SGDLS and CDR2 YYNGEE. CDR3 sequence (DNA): TGTGCCAGCAGCCCCGGGACAAGCTATGGCTACACCTTC. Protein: CASSPGTSYGYTF.

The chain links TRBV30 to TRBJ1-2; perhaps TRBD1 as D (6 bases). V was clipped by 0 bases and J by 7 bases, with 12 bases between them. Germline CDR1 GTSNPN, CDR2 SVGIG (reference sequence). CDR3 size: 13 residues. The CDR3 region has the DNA TGTGCCTGGAGTGTACAGGGAAATGTTGGCTACACCTTC. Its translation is CAWSVQGNVGYTF. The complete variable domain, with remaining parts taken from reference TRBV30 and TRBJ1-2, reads SQTIHQWPATLVQPVGSPLSLECTVEGTSNPNLYWYRQAAGRGLQLLFYSVGIGQISSEVPQNLSASRPQDRQFILSSKKLLLSDSGFYLCAWSVQGNVGYTFGSGTRLTVV.

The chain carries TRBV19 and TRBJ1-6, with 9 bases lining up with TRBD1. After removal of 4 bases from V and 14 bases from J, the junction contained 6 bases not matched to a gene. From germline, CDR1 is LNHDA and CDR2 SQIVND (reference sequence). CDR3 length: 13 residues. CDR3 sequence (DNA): TGTGCCAGTAGTAACGAAGACAGGGGGACCCTCCACTTT. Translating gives CASSNEDRGTLHF. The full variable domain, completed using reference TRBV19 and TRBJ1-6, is DGGITQSPKYLFRKEGQNVTLSCEQNLNHDAMYWYRQDPGQGLRLIYYSQIVNDFQKGDIAEGYSVSREKKESFPLTVTSAQKNPTAFYLCASSNEDRGTLHFGNGTRLTVT.

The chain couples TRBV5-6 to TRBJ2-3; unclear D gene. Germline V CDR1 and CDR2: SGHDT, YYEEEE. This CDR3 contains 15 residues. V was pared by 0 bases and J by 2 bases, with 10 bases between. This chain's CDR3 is CASSLAVAPTDTQYF. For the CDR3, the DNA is TGTGCCAGCAGCTTGGCCGTGGCTCCCACAGATACGCAGTATTTT.

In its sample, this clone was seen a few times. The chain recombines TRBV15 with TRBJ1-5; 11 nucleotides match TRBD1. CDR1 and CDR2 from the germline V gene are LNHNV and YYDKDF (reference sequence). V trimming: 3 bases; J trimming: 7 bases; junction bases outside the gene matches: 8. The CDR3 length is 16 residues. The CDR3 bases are TGTGCCACCAGCAGGCGAGGACAGGGGGCAAGGCAGCCCCAGCATTTT. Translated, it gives CATSRRGQGARQPQHF.

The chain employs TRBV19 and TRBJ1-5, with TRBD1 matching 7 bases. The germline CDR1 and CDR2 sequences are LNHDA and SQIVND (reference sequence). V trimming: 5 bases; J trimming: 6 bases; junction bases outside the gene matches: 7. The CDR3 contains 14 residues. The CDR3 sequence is CASSFEGARQPQHF. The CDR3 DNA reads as TGTGCCAGTAGTTTCGAGGGGGCGCGTCAGCCCCAGCATTTT. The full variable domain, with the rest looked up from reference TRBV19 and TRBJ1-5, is DGGITQSPKYLFRKEGQNVTLSCEQNLNHDAMYWYRQDPGQGLRLIYYSQIVNDFQKGDIAEGYSVSREKKESFPLTVTSAQKNPTAFYLCASSFEGARQPQHFGDGTRLSIL.

The CDR3 reads CASSRSGTTSYEQYV. CDR3 bases: TGTGCCAGCTCACGGTCCGGGACAACCTCCTACGAGCAGTACGTC. The gene calls are TRBV18 and TRBJ2-7; weak D call: TRBD1 (6 bases). V was shortened by 4 bases and J by 0 bases, with 13 bases between the two germline ends. The CDR3 has 15 amino acids. Germline V CDR1 and CDR2: KGHSH, LQKENI.